The 20 T cell receptor beta chains presented below share a single source sample, sequenced in a study of shared clonotypes between healthy human individuals. Naive CD8 cells lacked CD45RO and underwent positive selection for CCR7, leaving out terminally differentiated effector memory CD45RA+ cells. Generated by immunoSEQ multiplex PCR, the TCRdb table keeps only in-frame clones and is missing some. The sample includes about 2.1 million clones, around 95% of them seen just once. The sequencing input was naive CD8+ T cells from PBMCs. These receptors came from a man between 18 and 29 years old in good health. Some clones in this sample may be carry-over from other donors' samples.

This chain joins TRBV18 and TRBJ2-3; 10 bases align to TRBD2. CDR1 is KGHSH and CDR2 is LQKENI in the germline V gene. Unmatched junction bases numbered 3, after V lost 5 bases and J lost 4 bases. This CDR3 has 14 amino acids. CDR3 in amino acids: CASSSSGSADTQYF. The CDR3 bases are TGTGCCAGCTCATCTAGCGGGAGTGCAGATACGCAGTATTTT.

The chain couples TRBV9 to TRBJ2-3; 11 bases are a match to TRBD2. Germline V gives CDR1 SGDLS, CDR2 YYNGEE. The CDR3 is made up of 17 amino acids. Losses at the gene ends were 0 bases for V and 6 bases for J; bases not matched to a gene: 9. CDR3 coding DNA: TGTGCCAGCAGCGTAGATAGCGGGAGGGCCGTGAGGGATACGCAGTATTTT. Encoded protein: CASSVDSGRAVRDTQYF.

This chain uses TRBV29-1 with TRBJ2-7, with 8 positions matching TRBD1. Trimming removed 1 base from V and 6 bases from J; junction bases left unmatched: 2. This CDR3 is built from 12 residues. Germline lookup yields CDR1 SQVTM and CDR2 ANQGSEA. The CDR3 bases are TGCAGCGTTGAAGGACAGGGGCCCGAGCAGTACTTC. Its translation: CSVEGQGPEQYF.

The chain carries TRBV7-9 and TRBJ2-1; 8 bases align to TRBD2. The V and J ends lost 5 bases and 6 bases, in that order; junction bases with no gene match: 6. The germline CDR1 and CDR2 sequences are SEHNR and FQNEAQ (reference sequence). The length of the CDR3 is 14 residues. CDR3 nucleotides: TGTGCCAGCAGCCCCGCCGGGACTAGCAATGAGCAGTTCTTC. Translation: CASSPAGTSNEQFF.

The chain couples TRBV5-1 to TRBJ2-1; no clear D. The CDR3 loop spans 17 amino acids. V lost 0 bases to trimming and J lost 3 bases, with 16 bases between them. Germline V gene lookup returns CDR1 SGHRS and CDR2 YFSETQ. CDR3 bases: TGCGCCAGCAGCTTGGGTACTACGCTATCTAACTACAATGAGCAGTTCTTC. Encoded protein: CASSLGTTLSNYNEQFF.

The V call is TRBV27, the J call TRBJ2-2; D might be TRBD2 (5 bases). The V gene lost 6 bases and the J gene lost 0 bases, with 11 bases spanning the gap. CDR1 and CDR2 from the germline V gene are MNHEY and SMNVEV (reference sequence). The CDR3 is 15 residues long. The CDR3 bases are TGTGCCAGCAGCCCGGACGGGACGAACACCGGGGAGCTGTTTTTT. This gives the protein CASSPDGTNTGELFF.

J is TRBJ2-1 and V is TRBV7-6, with D perhaps TRBD1 or TRBD2 (5 bases each). V was trimmed by 5 bases and J by 1 base, leaving 12 bases between them. This CDR3 spans 15 amino acids. The V gene's germline CDR1 is SGHVS and CDR2 FNYEAQ. The chain's CDR3 is CASSPTRESYNEQFF. DNA for the CDR3: TGTGCCAGCAGCCCGACCAGGGAGTCCTACAATGAGCAGTTCTTC.

The chain has TRBV7-9 and TRBJ1-1, with 7 bases fitting TRBD1. V shed 0 bases and J 11 bases; nucleotides not matched to a gene: 6. Per germline, CDR1 SEHNR and CDR2 FQNEAQ (reference sequence). This CDR3 comprises 13 residues. CDR3: CASSLAQTGLAFF. CDR3 nucleotide sequence: TGTGCCAGCAGCTTAGCGCAGACAGGGCTTGCTTTCTTT.

This clone was recorded only once. The V gene is TRBV11-2, the J gene TRBJ2-1; 10 bases match TRBD2. Germline V gene data show CDR1 as SGHAT and CDR2 as FQNNGV. The CDR3 covers 15 residues. Losses at the gene ends were 7 bases for V and 4 bases for J; bases not matched to a gene: 7. The CDR3 bases are TGTGCCAGCACCCTCGGACTAGCGGTTTACAATGAGCAGTTCTTC. It specifies CASTLGLAVYNEQFF.

For the CDR3, the DNA is TGCGCCAGCAGTCAAAGATGCAGGGCTAACACTGAAGCTTTCTTT. Its protein is CASSQRCRANTEAFF. V is TRBV23-1 and J is TRBJ1-1; a possible D gene is TRBD1 (5 bases). TRBV23-1 is sorted into the ORF group, with uncertain function. The V gene lost 2 bases and the J gene lost 2 bases, with 12 bases spanning the gap. The CDR3 is made up of 15 amino acids.

This clone has just one count. The chain combines TRBV4-3 with TRBJ2-1; 8 nucleotides agree with TRBD2. J was trimmed by 3 bases and V by 4 bases; bases with no gene match: 14. Germline CDR1 and CDR2: LGHNA and YSLEER. The CDR3 covers 18 residues. The CDR3 loop is CASSRLTYSGKNYNEQFF. In DNA, the CDR3 is TGCGCCAGCAGCCGTCTCACCTATAGCGGGAAGAACTACAATGAGCAGTTCTTC.

V usage is TRBV29-1 and J usage is TRBJ1-3; D not resolved. Trimming removed 1 base at V and 3 bases at J, with 10 bases between. The length of the CDR3 is 14 residues. Germline V gene sequence: CDR1 SQVTM, CDR2 ANQGSEA. The CDR3 protein is CSVEGGRFGNTIYF. CDR3 sequence (DNA): TGCAGCGTTGAAGGGGGTCGTTTTGGAAACACCATATATTTT. Full variable domain (rest looked up from reference TRBV29-1 and TRBJ1-3): SAVISQKPSRDICQRGTSLTIQCQVDSQVTMMFWYRQQPGQSLTLIATANQGSEATYESGFVIDKFPISRPNLTFSTLTVSNMSPEDSSIYLCSVEGGRFGNTIYFGEGSWLTVV.

This chain connects TRBV5-1 to TRBJ2-1; TRBD2 agrees at 9 bases. V lost 7 bases and J lost 4; bases outside the gene matches: 12. The CDR3 is 16 amino acids. Germline CDR1 and CDR2: SGHRS and YFSETQ. CDR3 coding DNA: TGCGCCAGCGGACAAGTCGGTAGCGGGGGTTACAATGAGCAGTTCTTC. It is translated as CASGQVGSGGYNEQFF.

This clone was counted a few times. This CDR3 reads CASSIHRASSGNTIYF. CDR3 nucleotides: TGTGCCAGTAGTATCCACAGGGCGAGCTCTGGAAACACCATATATTTT. The chain combines TRBV19 with TRBJ1-3, with D possibly being TRBD1 (6 bases). The CDR3 extends over 16 amino acids. Germline V gene sequence: CDR1 LNHDA, CDR2 SQIVND (reference sequence). V shed 3 bases and J shed 0 bases, with 12 bases lying between them.

V gene TRBV5-4 combines with J gene TRBJ2-7; 7 nucleotides match TRBD1. After removal of 4 bases from V and 2 bases from J, the junction contained 9 bases not matched to a gene. This CDR3 is 15 amino acids long. In germline, CDR1 is SGHNT, CDR2 YYREEE (reference sequence). DNA for the CDR3: TGTGCCAGCAGCACGAAGGGGGCCCCCCCCTACGAGCAGTACTTC. It is translated as CASSTKGAPPYEQYF.

CDR3 DNA sequence: TGTGCCAGTAGTATATGGCCTAGCGGGGACAATGAGCAGTTCTTC. Protein product: CASSIWPSGDNEQFF. This chain uses TRBV19 with TRBJ2-1, with 9 bases lining up with TRBD2. With V trimmed by 2 bases and J by 5 bases, 4 bases remained unmatched. CDR1 is LNHDA and CDR2 is SQIVND in the germline V gene (reference sequence). This CDR3 comprises 15 residues.

The table lists this clone with a count of one. The rearrangement uses TRBV27 and TRBJ2-3, with unresolved D. This CDR3 has 12 residues. Germline-derived CDR1 and CDR2 are MNHEY and SMNVEV (reference sequence). Trimming removed 8 bases from V and 0 bases from J, with 6 bases in between. This CDR3 is CASGYSTDTQYF. DNA of the CDR3: TGTGCCAGCGGCTATAGCACAGATACGCAGTATTTT.

This sequence joins TRBV5-1 and TRBJ2-1, with D perhaps TRBD1 or TRBD2 (5 bases each). CDR3 size: 16 residues. Deletions cut 7 bases from V and 7 bases from J, with 24 bases between. From germline, CDR1 is SGHRS and CDR2 YFSETQ. The CDR3 reads CASAIPSRVWGNEQFF. In nucleotides, the CDR3 is TGCGCCAGCGCGATTCCCTCCAGGGTCTGGGGGAATGAGCAGTTCTTC.

The chain uses TRBV13 and TRBJ2-7, with 8 bases matching TRBD1. This CDR3 comprises 15 residues. CDR1 is PRHDT, CDR2 FYEKMQ, per germline (reference sequence). V was pared by 5 bases and J by 0 bases, with 6 bases of the junction left unmatched. The CDR3 nucleotides are TGTGCCAGCAGCAGACGGGACAGGAGCTCCTACGAGCAGTACTTC. Translating gives CASSRRDRSSYEQYF.

The chain is built from TRBV15 and TRBJ2-6; no clear D gene. The germline V gene encodes CDR1 LNHNV and CDR2 YYDKDF (reference sequence). Trimming took 3 bases from V and 0 from J, leaving 12 bases between them. This CDR3 comprises 17 residues. The CDR3 loop is CATSRQVFPSGANVLTF. CDR3 DNA sequence: TGTGCCACCAGCAGGCAGGTGTTCCCCTCTGGGGCCAACGTCCTGACTTTC.